These 6 T cell receptor beta chains were all obtained from the same sample, sequenced in a study of cytomegalovirus exposure and HLA in healthy donors (dated by TCRdb to 2016 to 2017). Libraries were made using the immunoSEQ multiplex PCR assay. A mixture of 60 forward primers for TCR Vbeta segments and 13 reverse primers for TCR Jbeta segments was used in the multiplex PCR. Not all clones reach the TCRdb copy of this immuneACCESS table, which keeps in-frame sequences only. Checked studies attribute under half of the gap to unresolved V genes and leave the rest unexplained. This sample's listing comprises around 100,000 clones. In total, the top ten clones hold approximately 0.6% of the sample. What was sequenced was PBMCs. The receptors come from a man aged 45-60 years in good health and CMV-seronegative.

The V call is TRBV4-3, the J call TRBJ1-5, with a weak D call TRBD1 (6 bases). The CDR3 covers 16 residues. The germline CDR1 and CDR2 sequences are LGHNA and YSLEER. Deletions cut 0 bases from V and 3 bases from J, with 12 bases between. The CDR3 protein is CASSQEFTGINQPQHF. The CDR3 DNA reads TGCGCCAGCAGCCAAGAATTTACAGGGATCAATCAGCCCCAGCATTTT.

This chain connects TRBV11-2 to TRBJ1-2, with 7 bases fitting TRBD1. The CDR3 is 14 amino acids. Germline CDR1 is SGHAT and CDR2 is FQNNGV. V lost 7 bases to trimming and J lost 3 bases; unmatched junction nucleotides: 8. CDR3 protein: CASNYRGVDYGYTF. The CDR3 coding sequence is TGTGCCAGCAACTACAGGGGTGTTGACTATGGCTACACCTTC.

The V gene is TRBV2, the J gene TRBJ2-7; no reliable D call. Germline-derived CDR1 and CDR2 are SNHLY and FYNNEI. This CDR3 contains 14 residues. The V gene lost 9 bases and the J gene lost 5 bases, with 20 bases spanning the gap. In DNA form, the CDR3 reads TGTGCCAGTACACCGCCGAACCCCCGGGACGAGCAGTACTTC. Protein: CASTPPNPRDEQYF.

The gene calls are TRBV6-1 and TRBJ2-7, with 7 bases fitting TRBD1. With V trimmed by 7 bases and J by 3 bases, 12 bases remained unmatched. CDR1 MNHNS and CDR2 SASEGT come from the germline V gene. The CDR3 consists of 15 residues. The CDR3 DNA is TGTGCCAGCAAAGGGACAGACCTACTTGACTACGAGCAGTACTTC. Translation gives CASKGTDLLDYEQYF.

The V and J genes are TRBV6-1 and TRBJ1-5; D is uncertain. The V end was cut by 2 bases, the J end by 0 bases, with 8 bases between. This CDR3 contains 15 residues. Germline-derived CDR1 and CDR2 are MNHNS and SASEGT. For the CDR3, the DNA is TGTGCCAGCAGTGAACAAAGCACTAGCAATCAGCCCCAGCATTTT. It codes for CASSEQSTSNQPQHF.

The V gene is TRBV29-1, the J gene TRBJ1-1; D unclear. Germline CDR1 is SQVTM and CDR2 is ANQGSEA. CDR3 length: 15 residues. V lost 4 bases and J 3 bases, leaving 18 bases between the germline ends. This chain's CDR3 is CSVVGGDLIDTEAFF. DNA of the CDR3: TGCAGCGTTGTAGGCGGTGATCTGATCGACACTGAAGCTTTCTTT.